The 8 T cell receptor beta chains listed next were all sequenced from one sample in a study of vaccination and CD4 T cells after COVID-19. The Oncomine TCR Beta short-read assay sequenced DNA from cultured CD4+ T cells. TCRdb redid the calling of the PCR reads with MiXCR, one entry per CDR3 protein. The repertoire holds roughly 20,000 distinct CDR3 sequences, around 52% seen once, with about a sixth in the top ten. Described treatment: roughly ten-day PBMC culture with coronavirus spike peptide pools or control peptides (ViraFEST assay). Which antigens these TCRs recognize remains unknown. The sample was CD4+ T cells from blood, cultured in vitro, taken before SARS-CoV-2 vaccination. The source of these receptors is a human donor who had recovered from COVID-19.

The DNA of the CDR3 is TGTGCCATCAGTGACCCCTCCCACTATGGCTACACCTTC. This codes for CAISDPSHYGYTF. The chain carries TRBV10-3 and TRBJ1-2; D unclear. CDR1 is ENHRY and CDR2 is SYGVKD in the germline V gene. The V gene lost 3 bases and the J gene lost 3 bases, with 8 bases spanning the gap. This CDR3 is 13 amino acids long.

This rearrangement joins TRBV19 to TRBJ2-3; D is undetermined. Germline CDR1 and CDR2: LNHDA and SQIVND (reference sequence). The length of the CDR3 is 13 residues. V lost 3 bases, J lost 6 bases, and 10 bases lay in between. CDR3 amino acids: CASSIRQADTQYF. The CDR3 bases are TGTGCCAGTAGTATCCGTCAGGCGGATACGCAGTATTTT.

The V gene is TRBV6-5, the J gene TRBJ1-2, with 8 bases matching TRBD1. The germline CDR1 and CDR2 sequences are MNHEY and SVGAGI. The CDR3 spans 15 residues. V dropped 0 bases and J dropped 8; count of bases not matched to a gene: 8. CDR3 sequence (DNA): TGTGCCAGCAGTTACTCAGCGACAGGGGCGGACGGCTACACCTTC. Amino acids: CASSYSATGADGYTF.

The V gene is TRBV2, the J gene TRBJ1-5; perhaps TRBD1 as D (5 bases). V lost 7 bases, J lost 0 bases, and 22 bases lay in between. The germline gives CDR1 SNHLY, CDR2 FYNNEI. The CDR3 loop spans 18 amino acids. CDR3 DNA: TGTGCCAGCAATGAGGGGAGGCCGGGATCCTATAGCAATCAGCCCCAGCATTTT. It translates to CASNEGRPGSYSNQPQHF.

The chain links TRBV12-3 or TRBV12-4 to TRBJ1-2; possible D gene TRBD1, 5 bases. The length of the CDR3 is 14 residues. Trimming took 5 bases from V and 4 from J, leaving 14 bases between them. The CDR3 reads CASSPPGALYGYTF. The DNA for the CDR3 is TGTGCCAGCAGTCCCCCCGGGGCCCTCTATGGCTACACCTTC.

The V call is TRBV11-3, the J call TRBJ2-2; 7 nucleotides align to TRBD1. V shed 5 bases, J shed 5 bases, and the junction held 2 bases outside the gene matches. The germline CDR1 and CDR2 sequences are SGHNT and YENEEA. The CDR3 runs to 13 residues. CDR3 region: CASSGTVTGELFF. CDR3 DNA sequence: TGTGCCAGCAGCGGGACAGTGACCGGGGAGCTGTTTTTT.

This clonotype showed up just once. J is TRBJ1-1 and V is TRBV5-4; 8 bases map to TRBD1. Per germline, CDR1 SGHNT and CDR2 YYREEE (reference sequence). The CDR3 spans 18 residues. V lost 0 bases, J lost 0 bases, and 10 bases stayed unmatched. The CDR3 reads CASSLGQGRVMMNTEAFF. DNA for the CDR3: TGTGCCAGCAGCTTGGGACAGGGGAGGGTTATGATGAACACTGAAGCTTTCTTT. Using reference TRBV5-4 and TRBJ1-1 for the parts outside the CDR3, the full variable domain is ETGVTQSPTHLIKTRGQQVTLRCSSQSGHNTVSWYQQALGQGPQFIFQYYREEENGRGNFPPRFSGLQFPNYSSELNVNALELDDSALYLCASSLGQGRVMMNTEAFFGQGTRLTVV.

As concerns this clonotype: The junction shows a germline mismatch at one end, possibly a read error. The rearrangement links TRBV30 to TRBJ2-5; D may be TRBD2 (6 bases). The CDR3 length is 15 residues. Germline V lookup: CDR1 GTSNPN, CDR2 SVGIG (reference sequence). The CDR3 DNA reads TGTGCCTGGACCCGCTCCCTTTCTAGCGCGGAGACCCAGTGCTTC. It codes for CAWTRSLSSAETQCF.